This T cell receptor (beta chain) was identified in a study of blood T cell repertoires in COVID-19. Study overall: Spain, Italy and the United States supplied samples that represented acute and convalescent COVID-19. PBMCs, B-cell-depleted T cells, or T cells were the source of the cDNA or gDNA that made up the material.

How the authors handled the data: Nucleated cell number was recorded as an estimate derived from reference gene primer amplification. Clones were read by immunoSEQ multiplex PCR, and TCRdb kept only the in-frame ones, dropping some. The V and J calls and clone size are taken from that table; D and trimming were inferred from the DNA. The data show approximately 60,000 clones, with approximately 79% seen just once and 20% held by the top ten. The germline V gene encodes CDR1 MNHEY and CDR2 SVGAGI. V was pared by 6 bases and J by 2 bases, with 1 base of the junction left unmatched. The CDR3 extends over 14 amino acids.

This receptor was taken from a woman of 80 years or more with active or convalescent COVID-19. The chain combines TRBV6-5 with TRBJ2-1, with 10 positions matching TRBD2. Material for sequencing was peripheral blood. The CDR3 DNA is TGTGCCAGCAGAGCGGGGGGGACCTACAATGAGCAGTTCTTC. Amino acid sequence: CASRAGGTYNEQFF.